This TCR beta chain was sequenced during a study of CD4+ T cells in melanoma. Study-wide results and limits: A reported correlation linked neoantigen-specific CD4+ T cells to CD8+, macrophage and B cell function. Reportedly, melanoma neoantigen-specific CD4+ T cells showed varied differentiation states.

Germline V gene data show CDR1 as SQVTM and CDR2 as ANQGSEA. The V and J ends lost 6 bases and 3 bases, in that order; junction bases with no gene match: 4. This CDR3 contains 14 residues. The repertoire was sequenced with immunoSEQ multiplex PCR; TCRdb's copy has only in-frame clones and lacks some. The sample comprises 11,000 to 15,000 clones, around 68% of which are singletons, and roughly 18% rests with the top ten. The sample holds a few counts of this clone. The antigen is not known. The same CDR3 also results from other DNA sequences found in this sample. What was sequenced was cells from a culture (not recorded whether cultured in vitro). This receptor was identified in a human donor with melanoma. This chain joins TRBV29-1 and TRBJ2-2, with TRBD1 matching over 10 bases. The CDR3 DNA follows: TGCAGCGTCGCCGGGACAGGGGACACCGGGGAGCTGTTTTTT. Its translation: CSVAGTGDTGELFF.